These T cell receptor beta chains were read from a single sample in a study of CD8+ T cells in alopecia areata. Measured with immunoSEQ multiplex PCR; TCRdb has only the in-frame clones, and not every one. In the table there are 200,000 to 250,000 clones, about three fifths of which are singletons. Sequenced material: CD4+ T cells sorted from blood, taken at week 4, from a patient treated with tofacitinib. The receptors shown here come from a human donor with alopecia areata. Each CDR3 is given without its conserved first and last residue. The D gene is left open where the match is weak. Clone size is not always given. Where it is, it says once, few, many or a class for expanded clones.

clone_size v_call d_call cdr3_aa
few TRBV6-7 . ASSLRGPSTDTQY
few TRBV29-1 TRBD2 SYGGVSYNEQF
once TRBV6-5 . ASRPQGGTDTQY
. TRBV4-3 . ASSQGGLRTYEQY
few TRBV18 . ASSPGSNTEAF
. TRBV5-1 TRBD2 ASSYGTRANEQF
. TRBV7-2 . ASSGLLRTQY
few TRBV9 TRBD1 ASSVGRQGANSPLH
. TRBV7-2 . ASSLPGVETQY
few TRBV9 . ASSASDLYGYT
once TRBV5-1 TRBD1 ASSQGTAFPYGYT
. TRBV6-5 TRBD1 ASSTGQGALYGYT